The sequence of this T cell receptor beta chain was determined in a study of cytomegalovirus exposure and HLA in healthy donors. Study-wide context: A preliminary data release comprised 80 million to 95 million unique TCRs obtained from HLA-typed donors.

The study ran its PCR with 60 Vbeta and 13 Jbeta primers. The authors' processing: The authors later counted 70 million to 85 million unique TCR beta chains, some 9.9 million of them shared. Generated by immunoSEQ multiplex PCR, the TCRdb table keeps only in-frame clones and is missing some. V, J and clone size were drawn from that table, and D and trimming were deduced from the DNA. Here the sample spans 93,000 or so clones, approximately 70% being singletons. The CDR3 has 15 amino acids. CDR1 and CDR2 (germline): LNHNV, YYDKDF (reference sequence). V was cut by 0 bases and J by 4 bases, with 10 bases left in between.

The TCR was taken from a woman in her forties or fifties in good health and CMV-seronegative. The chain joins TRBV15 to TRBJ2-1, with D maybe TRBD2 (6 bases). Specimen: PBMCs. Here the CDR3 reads CATSRETGTYNEQFF. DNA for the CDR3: TGTGCCACCAGCAGAGAAACCGGGACTTACAATGAGCAGTTCTTC.